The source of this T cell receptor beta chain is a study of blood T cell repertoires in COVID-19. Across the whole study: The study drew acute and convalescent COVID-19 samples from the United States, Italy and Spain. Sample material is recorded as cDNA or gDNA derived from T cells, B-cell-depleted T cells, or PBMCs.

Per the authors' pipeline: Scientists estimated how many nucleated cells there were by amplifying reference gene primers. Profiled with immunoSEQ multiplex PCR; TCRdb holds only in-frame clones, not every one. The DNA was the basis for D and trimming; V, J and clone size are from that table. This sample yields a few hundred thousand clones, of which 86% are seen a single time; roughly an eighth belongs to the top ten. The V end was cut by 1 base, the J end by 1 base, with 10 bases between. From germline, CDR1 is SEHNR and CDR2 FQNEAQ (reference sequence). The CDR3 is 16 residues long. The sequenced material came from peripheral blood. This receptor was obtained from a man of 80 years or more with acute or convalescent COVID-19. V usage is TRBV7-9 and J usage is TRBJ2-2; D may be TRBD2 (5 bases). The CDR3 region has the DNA TGTGCCAGCAGCTTAGGAACGGGGAGGAACACCGGGGAGCTGTTTTTT. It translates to CASSLGTGRNTGELFF.